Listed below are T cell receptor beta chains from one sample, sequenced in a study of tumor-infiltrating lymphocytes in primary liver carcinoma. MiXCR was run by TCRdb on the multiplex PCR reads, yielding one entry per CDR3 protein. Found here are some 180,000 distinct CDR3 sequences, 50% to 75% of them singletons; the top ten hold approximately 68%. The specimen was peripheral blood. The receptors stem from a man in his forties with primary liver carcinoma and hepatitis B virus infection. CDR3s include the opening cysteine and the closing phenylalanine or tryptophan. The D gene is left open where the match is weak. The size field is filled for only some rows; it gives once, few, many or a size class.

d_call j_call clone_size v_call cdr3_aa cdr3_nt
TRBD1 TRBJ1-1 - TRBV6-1 CASSPDRAGTEAFF TGTGCCAGCAGTCCAGACAGGGCCGGGACTGAAGCTTTCTTT
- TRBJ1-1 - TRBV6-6 CASSYLGQGKVENTEAFF TGTGCCAGCAGTTACTTGGGCCAGGGCAAGGTGGAGAACACTGAAGCTTTCTTT
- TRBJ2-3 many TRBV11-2 CASSLKSAGTDTQYF TGTGCCAGCAGCTTAAAGAGCGCTGGCACAGATACGCAGTATTTT
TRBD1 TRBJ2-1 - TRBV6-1 CASKGQGVDTDNEQFF TGTGCCAGCAAGGGACAGGGAGTCGATACGGACAATGAGCAGTTCTTC
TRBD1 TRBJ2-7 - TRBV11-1 CVSSLDRSIYEQYF TGTGTCAGCAGCTTGGACAGGAGCATCTACGAGCAGTACTTC
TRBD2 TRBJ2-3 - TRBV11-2 CACNRLAGGSTDTQYF TGTGCCTGCAACCGGCTAGCGGGAGGGAGCACGGATACGCAGTATTTT
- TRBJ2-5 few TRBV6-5 CASSYGAAHQETQYF TGTGCCAGCAGTTACGGGGCAGCCCACCAAGAGACCCAGTACTTC
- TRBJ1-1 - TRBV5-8 CASRVWGTEAFF TGTGCCAGCAGGGTCTGGGGCACTGAAGCTTTCTTT
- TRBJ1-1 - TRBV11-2 CTSSFHMNTEAFF TGTACCAGCAGCTTTCACATGAACACCGAAGCTTTCTTT
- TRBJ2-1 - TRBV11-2 CAGSLDSFQLWYNEQFF TGTGCCGGAAGCTTAGATTCTTTCCAACTGTGGTACAATGAGCAGTTCTTC
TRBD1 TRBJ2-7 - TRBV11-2 CASSPGTASSYEQCF TGTGCCAGCAGCCCGGGGACAGCCTCTTCCTACGAGCAGTGCTTC
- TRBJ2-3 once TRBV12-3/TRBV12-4 CSSSLEVGSTDTQYF TGTTCCAGCAGTTTAGAGGTCGGAAGCACAGATACGCAGTATTTT
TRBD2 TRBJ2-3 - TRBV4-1 CASSQVGLATLYF TGCGCCAGCAGCCAAGTGGGACTAGCGACGCTGTATTTT
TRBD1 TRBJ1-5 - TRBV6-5 CASSYPITDRDGNQPKHF TGTGCCAGCAGTTACCCTATAACCGACAGGGACGGCAATCAGCCCAAGCATTTT
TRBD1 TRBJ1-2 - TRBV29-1 CSFERQGGYGYTF TGCAGCTTTGAGAGACAGGGTGGCTATGGCTACACCTTC
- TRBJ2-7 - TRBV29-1 CSVPSGHSSYEQYF TGCAGCGTTCCGTCGGGACATAGCTCCTACGAGCAGTACTTC
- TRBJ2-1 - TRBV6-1 CASFEVGSSYNDQFF TGTGCCAGCTTTGAAGTGGGGAGCTCCTACAATGACCAGTTCTTC
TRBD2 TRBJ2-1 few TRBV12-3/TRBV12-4 CASSLQRGYNEQFF TGTGCCAGCAGTTTACAGCGGGGTTACAATGAGCAGTTCTTC
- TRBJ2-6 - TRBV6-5 CASSSGGQSGANVLTF TGTGCCAGCAGTTCGGGCGGGCAATCTGGGGCCAACGTCCTGACTTTC
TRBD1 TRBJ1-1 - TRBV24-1 CATSDPTRQGGAFF TGTGCCACCAGTGATCCCACACGACAGGGTGGAGCTTTCTTT
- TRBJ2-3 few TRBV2 CASSELTDTQYF TGTGCCAGCAGTGAACTGACAGATACGCAGTATTTT
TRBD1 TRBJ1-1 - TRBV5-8 CASSYPGQGLLGTEAFF TGTGCCAGCAGCTACCCGGGACAGGGACTACTGGGCACTGAAGCTTTCTTT
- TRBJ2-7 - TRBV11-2 CASSRASAYEQYF TGTGCTAGCAGCCGAGCGTCGGCCTACGAGCAGTACTTC
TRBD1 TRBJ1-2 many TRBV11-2 CASSHTQGAYYGYTF TGTGCCAGCAGCCATACGCAGGGGGCTTACTATGGCTACACCTTC
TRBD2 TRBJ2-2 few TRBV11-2 CASSLDLILAGGVGELFF TGTGCCAGCAGCTTAGATCTAATTCTAGCGGGAGGGGTCGGGGAGCTGTTTTTT
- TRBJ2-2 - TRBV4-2 CTSSQVQGWAGELFF TGTACCAGCAGCCAAGTCCAGGGATGGGCCGGGGAGCTGTTTTTT
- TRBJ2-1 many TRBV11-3 CASSPSDSVHNEQFF TGTGCCAGCAGCCCCTCGGACTCCGTTCACAATGAGCAGTTCTTC
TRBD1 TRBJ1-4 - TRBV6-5 CASSMGQGQGNEELFF TGTGCCAGTAGTATGGGACAGGGTCAGGGTAATGAAGAACTGTTTTTT
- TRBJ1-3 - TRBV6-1 CASRSLFSGNTIYF TGTGCCAGCAGGTCCCTTTTCTCTGGAAACACCATATATTTT
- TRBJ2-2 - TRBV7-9 CASSLQGTGELFF TGTGCCAGCAGCTTGCAGGGAACCGGGGAGCTGTTTTTT
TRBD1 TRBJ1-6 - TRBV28 CASRPTGEALDSPLHF TGTGCCAGCAGGCCTACAGGGGAGGCCTTGGATTCACCCCTCCACTTT